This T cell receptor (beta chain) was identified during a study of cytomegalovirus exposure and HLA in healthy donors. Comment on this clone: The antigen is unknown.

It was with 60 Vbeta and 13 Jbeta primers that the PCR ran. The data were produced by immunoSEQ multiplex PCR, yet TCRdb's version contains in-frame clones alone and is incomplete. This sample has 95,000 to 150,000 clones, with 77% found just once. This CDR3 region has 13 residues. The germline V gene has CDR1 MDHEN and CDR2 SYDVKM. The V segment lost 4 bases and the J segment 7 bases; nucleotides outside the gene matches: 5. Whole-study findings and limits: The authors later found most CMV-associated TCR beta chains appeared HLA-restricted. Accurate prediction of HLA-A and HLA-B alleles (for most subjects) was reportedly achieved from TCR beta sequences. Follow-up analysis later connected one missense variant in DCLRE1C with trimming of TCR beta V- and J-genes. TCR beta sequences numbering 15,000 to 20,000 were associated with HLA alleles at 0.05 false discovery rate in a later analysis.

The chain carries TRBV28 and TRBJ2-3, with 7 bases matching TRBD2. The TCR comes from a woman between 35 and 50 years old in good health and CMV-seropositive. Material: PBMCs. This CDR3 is CASSWGGLNTQYF. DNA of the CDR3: TGTGCCAGCAGTTGGGGGGGGTTAAATACGCAGTATTTT. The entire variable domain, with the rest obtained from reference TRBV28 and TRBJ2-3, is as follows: DVKVTQSSRYLVKRTGEKVFLECVQDMDHENMFWYRQDPGLGLRLIYFSYDVKMKEKGDIPEGYSVSREKKERFSLILESASTNQTSMYLCASSWGGLNTQYFGPGTRLTVL.